This TCR beta chain was identified in a study of blood T cells in healthy people across ages. The CDR3 totals 15 residues. Trimming at V came to 2 bases and at J to 5 bases, leaving 5 bases not matched to a gene. CDR1 ENHRY and CDR2 SYGVKD come from the germline V gene. Investigators took approximately 9.4 milliliters of peripheral blood from every donor. A sample-barcoded 5' primer and a J-beta primer mix were used in a second PCR of roughly 7 to 11 cycles. Unique molecular identifiers of 12 random nucleotides labeled each cDNA. A minimum of 2.5 million CDR3-containing paired-end reads was obtained for each sample. TCRdb independently ran MiXCR on the 5' RACE reads; one entry per CDR3 protein. The repertoire includes 920,000 or so distinct CDR3 sequences, 40% to 50% of them detected once, and 18% sits in the top ten.

The sequenced material came from blood. The source is a woman aged 55 to 70 in good health. V gene TRBV10-3 combines with J gene TRBJ2-7; TRBD2 matches at 11 bases. The CDR3 sequence is CAISEPLAGGDEQYF. CDR3 in DNA: TGTGCCATCAGTGAGCCTCTAGCGGGAGGCGACGAGCAGTACTTC.